Listed below are T cell receptor beta chains from one sample, sequenced in a study of cytomegalovirus exposure and HLA in healthy donors. The repertoire was sequenced with immunoSEQ multiplex PCR; TCRdb's copy has only in-frame clones and lacks some. The profile shows 75,000 to 90,000 clones, roughly 77% of them singletons. Sequencing used PBMCs. Every receptor here comes from a man in his sixties in good health and CMV-seronegative. The CDR3 runs from the conserved cysteine through the conserved F or W.

cdr3_length	v_call	cdr3_aa
18	TRBV4-1	CASSFRPGTVTATDTQYF
15	TRBV2	CASSLTSGGYNEQFF
13	TRBV10-3	CATNAKRDTEAFF
14	TRBV10-3	CAISGGQGSYGYTF
16	TRBV9	CASSSRGQGSGNTIYF
13	TRBV29-1	CSVEAGVGNTIYF
14	TRBV18	CASSPVAGNQEQYF
14	TRBV18	CASSFKGVSEKLFF
13	TRBV19	CASSILGGTEAFF
16	TRBV9	CASSAATSGVTYEQYF